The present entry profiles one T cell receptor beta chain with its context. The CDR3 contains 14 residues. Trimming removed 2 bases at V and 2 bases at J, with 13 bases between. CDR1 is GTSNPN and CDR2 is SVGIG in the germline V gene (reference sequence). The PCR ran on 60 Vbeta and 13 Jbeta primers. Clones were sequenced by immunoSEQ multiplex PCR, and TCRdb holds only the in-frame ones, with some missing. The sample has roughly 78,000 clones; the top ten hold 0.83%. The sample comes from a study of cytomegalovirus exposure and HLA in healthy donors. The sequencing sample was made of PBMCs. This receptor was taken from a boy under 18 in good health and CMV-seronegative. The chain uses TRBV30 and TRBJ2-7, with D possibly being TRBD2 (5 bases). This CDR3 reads CAWSRNGGAYEQYF. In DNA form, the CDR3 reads TGTGCCTGGAGTCGTAACGGAGGTGCCTACGAGCAGTACTTC.